What follows describes a single T cell receptor (beta chain). The entry originates in a study of shared clonotypes between healthy human individuals. Assay used: immunoSEQ multiplex PCR; TCRdb lists only in-frame clones, some missing. Seen here are over a million clones, 96% observed once, and the top ten hold approximately 1%. Sequenced material: naive CD4+ T cells sorted from blood. Subset reported: CD45RA+ positively selected. The TCR originated in a man aged 25-40 years in good health.

The CDR3 nucleotides read TGTGCCAGCAGAGAACAGGGTGGGAGCAATCAGCCCCAGCATTTT. Translating it yields CASREQGGSNQPQHF. The gene calls are TRBV6-5 and TRBJ1-5, with a tentative D call TRBD1 (6 bases). Trimming cost V 6 bases and J 1 base, with 13 bases left between them. Germline V gene sequence: CDR1 MNHEY, CDR2 SVGAGI. The CDR3 loop spans 15 amino acids.